This is a list of T cell receptor beta chains from one sample in a study of beta chain features in type 1 diabetes. The repertoire was sequenced with immunoSEQ multiplex PCR; TCRdb's copy has only in-frame clones and lacks some. The profile covers 600,000 to 700,000 clones, with around 15% appearing a single time and less than 0.025% taken by the ten largest. Source material: naive CD4+ T cells from blood. These receptors were collected from a man younger than 35 with type 1 diabetes. Both conserved end residues are part of each CDR3. D genes are given only for firm matches. Size is stated for part of the rows, as once, few or many counts, or as a class when the clone is expanded.

size: -
J: TRBJ2-7
D: -
V: TRBV2
DNA: TGTGCCCTCGACAGTGCCTCCTACGAGCAGTACTTC
CDR3: CALDSASYEQYF

size: once
J: TRBJ1-4
D: TRBD1
V: TRBV25-1
DNA: TGTGCCAGCAGTGAACCAGCGGACAGGGGTAGGAAAAAACTGTTTTTT
CDR3: CASSEPADRGRKKLFF

size: few
J: TRBJ2-7
D: -
V: TRBV9
DNA: TGTGCCAGCAGCGTAGAGGCAGGGGAATTCTACGAGCAGTACTTC
CDR3: CASSVEAGEFYEQYF

size: few
J: TRBJ2-5
D: -
V: TRBV30
DNA: TGTGCCTGGAGTGTACTAGCCGCGGACGAAGAGACCCAGTACTTC
CDR3: CAWSVLAADEETQYF

size: -
J: TRBJ1-2
D: -
V: TRBV28
DNA: TGTGCCAGCAGTCCTAGTTCGCCTATCGGCTACACCTTC
CDR3: CASSPSSPIGYTF

size: few
J: TRBJ2-7
D: TRBD1
V: TRBV2
DNA: TGTGCCAGCAGATTCTGGAGGGACAGGGACCCTTATGAGCAGTACTTC
CDR3: CASRFWRDRDPYEQYF

size: -
J: TRBJ2-5
D: -
V: TRBV5-1
DNA: TGCGCCAGCAAGCCCGGGGACCAGGCGTGGACGACCCAGTACTTC
CDR3: CASKPGDQAWTTQYF

size: -
J: TRBJ2-5
D: TRBD2
V: TRBV29-1
DNA: TGCAGCGTTGAAACTAGCGGGGGGGCAGAGACCCAGTACTTC
CDR3: CSVETSGGAETQYF

size: -
J: TRBJ1-2
D: -
V: TRBV2
DNA: TGTGCCAGCAGTGAAGCCCTCGGGGTCCGGGGCTACACCTTC
CDR3: CASSEALGVRGYTF

size: few
J: TRBJ1-2
D: -
V: TRBV30
DNA: TGTGCCTGGAGTGTAGACAGCTATGGCTACACCTTC
CDR3: CAWSVDSYGYTF

size: few
J: TRBJ1-5
D: -
V: TRBV30
DNA: TGTGCCTGGAGTGGGACAGTAAATCAGCCCCAGCATTTT
CDR3: CAWSGTVNQPQHF

size: -
J: TRBJ2-3
D: TRBD2
V: TRBV10-3
DNA: TGTGCCATCAGTGAGTCGCCTAGCGGGGACACAGATACGCAGTATTTT
CDR3: CAISESPSGDTDTQYF

size: few
J: TRBJ1-2
D: -
V: TRBV20-1
DNA: TGCAGTGCGGCTGGACAGTATGGCTACACCTTC
CDR3: CSAAGQYGYTF

size: few
J: TRBJ1-3
D: TRBD1
V: TRBV25-1
DNA: TGTGCCAGCAGTGAATCTAGGGGGCAGGGAAACACCATATATTTT
CDR3: CASSESRGQGNTIYF

size: -
J: TRBJ2-3
D: -
V: TRBV5-1
DNA: TGCGCCAGCAGCTTGGAGGTTAGCACAGATACGCAGTATTTT
CDR3: CASSLEVSTDTQYF

size: -
J: TRBJ2-7
D: -
V: TRBV7-3
DNA: TGTGCCAGCAGCTCGCCGGGGGCCCGCGAGCAGTACTTC
CDR3: CASSSPGAREQYF

size: few
J: TRBJ1-2
D: TRBD1
V: TRBV5-1
DNA: TGCGCCAGCAGCGTCCGGGACAGGGGTGTCAGCTATGGCTACACCTTC
CDR3: CASSVRDRGVSYGYTF

size: -
J: TRBJ1-4
D: TRBD1
V: TRBV5-1
DNA: TGCGCCAGCAGCTCAGACAGGGTTATTAATGAAAAACTGTTTTTT
CDR3: CASSSDRVINEKLFF

size: few
J: TRBJ1-1
D: -
V: TRBV19
DNA: TGTGCCAGTAGTAGCCGGGGGCGAAGGACTGAAGCTTTCTTT
CDR3: CASSSRGRRTEAFF

size: -
J: TRBJ1-2
D: TRBD1
V: TRBV14
DNA: TGTGCCAGCAGGGCAACAGGGGCTACTGGGGGCTACACCTTC
CDR3: CASRATGATGGYTF

size: few
J: TRBJ1-1
D: -
V: TRBV11-3
DNA: TGTGCCAGCAGCTTAGAGGGTAGGCCAGGATCGAACACTGAAGCTTTCTTT
CDR3: CASSLEGRPGSNTEAFF

size: -
J: TRBJ2-7
D: TRBD2
V: TRBV9
DNA: TGTGCCAGCAGCGTAGAGCCTAGCGGGTCCTACGAGCAGTACTTC
CDR3: CASSVEPSGSYEQYF

size: -
J: TRBJ2-4
D: -
V: TRBV7-9
DNA: TGTGCCAGCAGCTTAGCGGCCCAAAACATTCAGTACTTC
CDR3: CASSLAAQNIQYF

size: few
J: TRBJ1-2
D: -
V: TRBV30
DNA: TGTGCCTGGAGTGACCTACCGCTCTCTTATGGCTACACCTTC
CDR3: CAWSDLPLSYGYTF

size: -
J: TRBJ1-1
D: -
V: TRBV7-2
DNA: TGTGCCAGCAGCTTAAGTAACACCCTGAACACTGAAGCTTTCTTT
CDR3: CASSLSNTLNTEAFF

size: -
J: TRBJ1-5
D: -
V: TRBV19
DNA: TGTGCCAGCACCACAGACACTTATCAGCCCCAGCATTTT
CDR3: CASTTDTYQPQHF

size: few
J: TRBJ2-1
D: TRBD1
V: TRBV5-1
DNA: TGCGCCAGCAGCCTTGCTCGGGACAGGGAACCAAGCAATGAGCAGTTCTTC
CDR3: CASSLARDREPSNEQFF

size: few
J: TRBJ1-5
D: -
V: TRBV2
DNA: TGTGCCTCCACCAGGGTACGGGATCAGCCCCAGCATTTT
CDR3: CASTRVRDQPQHF

size: few
J: TRBJ2-1
D: TRBD1
V: TRBV4-1
DNA: TGCGCCAGCAGCCTGGGACAGGAGGCCTACAATGAGCAGTTCTTC
CDR3: CASSLGQEAYNEQFF

size: -
J: TRBJ1-1
D: -
V: TRBV6-5
DNA: TGTGCCAGCAGACTTGCCGGGACGGTAAACACTGAAGCTTTCTTT
CDR3: CASRLAGTVNTEAFF

size: -
J: TRBJ2-7
D: -
V: TRBV5-6
DNA: TGTGCCAGCAGCTTATATCCCTACGAGCAGTACTTC
CDR3: CASSLYPYEQYF

size: -
J: TRBJ2-2
D: -
V: TRBV14
DNA: TGTGCCAGCAGCCAAGATTGGGGATCCGGGGAGCTGTTTTTT
CDR3: CASSQDWGSGELFF

size: -
J: TRBJ2-7
D: -
V: TRBV29-1
DNA: TGCAGCGTTGCGACTAGTTTGTACGAGCAGTACTTC
CDR3: CSVATSLYEQYF

size: -
J: TRBJ2-1
D: TRBD2
V: TRBV4-1
DNA: TGCGCCAGCAGCCAAATCCAAAGCGGGGGGGCCTACAATGAGCAGTTCTTC
CDR3: CASSQIQSGGAYNEQFF

size: -
J: TRBJ1-2
D: -
V: TRBV5-1
DNA: TGCGCCAGCAGCCCGGAGAACTATGGCTACACCTTC
CDR3: CASSPENYGYTF

size: -
J: TRBJ2-3
D: -
V: TRBV7-9
DNA: TGTGCCAGCAGCGCCAATGGGCCCGCAGATACGCAGTATTTT
CDR3: CASSANGPADTQYF

size: -
J: TRBJ2-5
D: -
V: TRBV21-1
DNA: TGTGCCAGCAGCGCTCGCCCCCCCAGACAGGGCTCCCAAGAGACCCAGTACTTC
CDR3: CASSARPPRQGSQETQYF

size: few
J: TRBJ1-5
D: -
V: TRBV2
DNA: TGTGCCAGCTCCAGGACGGGCCAAAATCAGCCCCAGCATTTT
CDR3: CASSRTGQNQPQHF

size: -
J: TRBJ1-2
D: -
V: TRBV4-1
DNA: TGCGCCAGCAGCCACCCAGGGACAAGAGAGAGTGGCTACACCTTC
CDR3: CASSHPGTRESGYTF

size: few
J: TRBJ2-3
D: -
V: TRBV5-1
DNA: TGCGCCAGCAGCTTGTCGGGGGCAGATACGCAGTATTTT
CDR3: CASSLSGADTQYF

size: few
J: TRBJ2-6
D: TRBD1
V: TRBV27
DNA: TGTGCCAGCAGTTTTGGGACAGGGAGCTATTCCTCTGGGGCCAACGTCCTGACTTTC
CDR3: CASSFGTGSYSSGANVLTF

size: -
J: TRBJ2-5
D: -
V: TRBV30
DNA: TGTGCCTGGAGTTCGGTAGAGACCCAGTACTTC
CDR3: CAWSSVETQYF

size: -
J: TRBJ1-1
D: -
V: TRBV28
DNA: TGTGCCAGCAGTTTATCGGGGGGTTTTTCTGAAGCTTTCTTT
CDR3: CASSLSGGFSEAFF

size: few
J: TRBJ1-5
D: -
V: TRBV30
DNA: TGTGCCTGGAGTACGGCAGGGGTGGGTAATGGCAATCAGCCCCAGCATTTT
CDR3: CAWSTAGVGNGNQPQHF

size: -
J: TRBJ2-3
D: -
V: TRBV7-8
DNA: TGTGCCAGCAGCTCATGGAGCACAGATACGCAGTATTTT
CDR3: CASSSWSTDTQYF

size: few
J: TRBJ2-7
D: TRBD1
V: TRBV7-9
DNA: TGTGCCATCAGTCGAAGGGGACAGTTCTACGAGCAGTACTTC
CDR3: CAISRRGQFYEQYF

size: few
J: TRBJ2-1
D: -
V: TRBV14
DNA: TGTGCCAGCAGCCAAGTGCGTTACAATGAGCAGTTCTTC
CDR3: CASSQVRYNEQFF

size: few
J: TRBJ1-4
D: -
V: TRBV11-2
DNA: TGTGCCAGCAGCTTTAACGGGGAAAAACTGTTTTTT
CDR3: CASSFNGEKLFF

size: -
J: TRBJ1-2
D: -
V: TRBV7-9
DNA: TGTGCCAGCAGCCGTAGTCAGGGGAACTATGGCTACACCTTC
CDR3: CASSRSQGNYGYTF

size: few
J: TRBJ2-5
D: -
V: TRBV29-1
DNA: TGCAGCGTTTGGCTTCAAGAGACCCAGTACTTC
CDR3: CSVWLQETQYF